These 6 T cell receptor beta chains were all obtained from the same sample, sequenced in a study of T cell repertoires in cytomegalovirus infection. TCRdb passed the reads through MiXCR, listing each CDR3 protein once. This table holds a few hundred thousand distinct CDR3 sequences, approximately 17% found once. Sequencing was done on a sample of CD8+ T cells from PBMCs. The receptor set was obtained from a human donor in good health (CMV status not recorded). Some clones in this sample may be carry-over from other donors' samples.

The chain links TRBV10-2 to TRBJ1-1; D remains unclear. Trimming removed 6 bases from V and 0 bases from J, with 11 bases in between. The CDR3 contains 14 residues. In germline, CDR1 is WSHSY, CDR2 SAAADI. The CDR3 sequence: CASRNRDVNTEAFF. The CDR3 DNA follows: TGCGCCAGCAGGAACAGAGACGTGAACACTGAAGCTTTCTTT.

The chain joins TRBV25-1 to TRBJ2-7; 7 bases align to TRBD2. Germline assignment: CDR1 MGHDK and CDR2 SYGVNS. The V segment lost 6 bases and the J segment 0 bases; nucleotides outside the gene matches: 5. The CDR3 spans 14 residues. This chain's CDR3 is CASSIGGFSYEQYF. The CDR3 coding sequence is TGTGCCAGCAGCATCGGGGGGTTCTCCTACGAGCAGTACTTC.

This sequence joins TRBV6-6 and TRBJ2-5, with TRBD1 as a possible D gene (6 bases). The CDR3 has 17 residues. V shed 2 bases and J shed 7 bases, with 23 bases lying between them. Germline CDR1 is MNHNY and CDR2 is SVGAGI (reference sequence). The CDR3 reads CASSYVRGKQGAGTQYF. The CDR3 bases are TGTGCCAGCAGTTACGTTAGGGGGAAACAGGGAGCAGGGACCCAGTACTTC.

This clonotype was counted between two and nine times. The chain's CDR3 is CASSFLGTGTPSDTQYF. The CDR3 DNA reads TGCGCCAGCAGCTTCCTGGGAACAGGGACCCCATCGGATACGCAGTATTTT. The V gene is TRBV5-1, the J gene TRBJ2-3; a possible D gene is TRBD1 (6 bases). The ends were cut back, 2 bases at V and 6 bases at J, with 22 bases in the middle. The CDR3 has 17 residues. CDR1 is SGHRS, CDR2 YFSETQ, per germline.

This clonotype was seen ten or more times. This chain connects TRBV7-9 to TRBJ1-2, with 11 bases identical to TRBD1. Germline V lookup: CDR1 SEHNR, CDR2 FQNEAQ (reference sequence). The J segment lost 8 bases and the V segment lost 0 bases, leaving 11 bases of the junction unmatched. CDR3 length: 17 amino acids. CDR3 DNA: TGTGCCAGCAGCTTAGCCGGGACAGGGGGTGAAAAGAGCGGCTACACCTTC. This sequence encodes CASSLAGTGGEKSGYTF. The full variable domain, completed using reference TRBV7-9 and TRBJ1-2, is DTGVSQNPRHKITKRGQNVTFRCDPISEHNRLYWYRQTLGQGPEFLTYFQNEAQLEKSRLLSDRFSAERPKGSFSTLEIQRTEQGDSAMYLCASSLAGTGGEKSGYTFGSGTRLTVV.

The V call is TRBV11-2, the J call TRBJ2-2; D is undetermined. Trimming left V 0 bases short and J 6 bases short, with 5 bases between. Per the germline V gene, CDR1 is SGHAT and CDR2 is FQNNGV. There are 13 residues in the CDR3. CDR3 sequence reads: CASSLDKAGELFF. The DNA for the CDR3 is TGTGCCAGCAGCTTAGACAAGGCCGGGGAGCTGTTTTTT. The variable domain in full, with the rest retrieved from reference TRBV11-2 and TRBJ2-2, is EAGVAQSPRYKIIEKRQSVAFWCNPISGHATLYWYQQILGQGPKLLIQFQNNGVVDDSQLPKDRFSAERLKGVDSTLKIQPAKLEDSAVYLCASSLDKAGELFFGEGSRLTVL.